Following are 9 T cell receptor beta chains from one sample sequenced in a study of blood T cell repertoires in COVID-19. Libraries were prepared by immunoSEQ multiplex PCR; TCRdb keeps only in-frame clonotypes and omits some of them. This table holds almost 300,000 clones, more than 85% found once. The sample was peripheral blood. These receptor sequences come from a man aged 70-80 years with acute or convalescent COVID-19.

The J gene is TRBJ1-6, the V gene TRBV6-5; the D gene is possibly TRBD1 (6 bases). From germline, CDR1 is MNHEY and CDR2 SVGAGI. With 9 bases removed from V and 7 bases from J, the gap between germline ends came to 16 bases. The CDR3 is made up of 14 amino acids. This CDR3 reads CASQDRSTNSPLHF. In nucleotides, the CDR3 is TGTGCCAGTCAGGACAGATCAACCAATTCACCCCTCCACTTT.

The chain carries TRBV19 and TRBJ2-2; 7 bases fit TRBD1. Per the germline V gene, CDR1 is LNHDA and CDR2 is SQIVND (reference sequence). V lost 3 bases and J lost 5; bases outside the gene matches: 9. This CDR3 comprises 16 residues. CDR3 loop: CASSILQGWGTGELFF. The CDR3 region has the DNA TGTGCCAGTAGTATTCTACAGGGGTGGGGGACCGGGGAGCTGTTTTTT.

The count of this clone is one. The CDR3 nucleotides are TGTGCCAGCAGCTCTCGACAGGGGAGGTCAGATACGCAGTATTTT. This codes for CASSSRQGRSDTQYF. The J gene is TRBJ2-3, the V gene TRBV5-8, with 8 bases that match TRBD1. CDR1 and CDR2 (germline): SGHTS, YDEGEE. CDR3 length: 15 amino acids. The V gene end was trimmed by 3 bases and the J gene end by 4 bases; junction bases not matched to a gene: 7. The whole variable domain, filled in from reference TRBV5-8 and TRBJ2-3, reads EAGVTQSPTHLIKTRGQQATLRCSPISGHTSVYWYQQALGLGLQFLLWYDEGEERNRGNFPPRFSGRQFPNYSSELNVNALELEDSALYLCASSSRQGRSDTQYFGPGTRLTVL.

The chain uses TRBV7-2 and TRBJ2-7; TRBD1 aligns across 8 bases. Germline loops: CDR1 SGHTA, CDR2 FQGNSA. This CDR3 comprises 15 residues. With V trimmed by 5 bases and J by 4 bases, 10 bases remained unmatched. The CDR3 protein is CASSPAVGQGYEQYF. In DNA, the CDR3 is TGTGCCAGCAGCCCAGCTGTCGGACAGGGTTACGAGCAGTACTTC.

DNA of the CDR3: TGTGCCATCAGTGAGGGACAGATCACCGGGGAGCTGTTTTTT. It is translated as CAISEGQITGELFF. The V and J genes are TRBV10-3 and TRBJ2-2; D may be TRBD1 (6 bases). Trimming took off 2 bases at V and 4 bases at J, with 8 bases between the two ends. Germline V gene lookup returns CDR1 ENHRY and CDR2 SYGVKD. The CDR3 extends over 14 amino acids.

The V call is TRBV19, the J call TRBJ1-3, with 8 bases aligning to TRBD1. V lost 5 bases and J lost 4; bases outside the gene matches: 7. Germline CDR1 is LNHDA and CDR2 is SQIVND (reference sequence). The CDR3 is made up of 15 amino acids. CDR3 region: CASSLDRGAGNTIYF. The DNA of the CDR3 is TGTGCCAGTAGTCTCGACAGGGGCGCCGGAAACACCATATATTTT.

The chain recombines TRBV7-8 with TRBJ1-5; tentatively, D is TRBD1 (6 bases). Trimming took off 5 bases at V and 3 bases at J, with 17 bases between the two ends. Looked up from germline, CDR1 is SGHVS and CDR2 is FQNEAQ. The CDR3 loop spans 16 amino acids. The CDR3 nucleotides read TGTGCCAGCAGCCTCGGGGGGGGGCAGCACAATCAGCCCCAGCATTTT. This codes for CASSLGGGQHNQPQHF.

This clone appeared a single time. For the CDR3, the DNA is TGTGCCAGCAGCTTAGGCGTAACAGATACGCAGTATTTT. Amino acid sequence: CASSLGVTDTQYF. The V and J genes are TRBV7-2 and TRBJ2-3; no definite D call. The CDR3 is 13 amino acids. The V end was cut by 1 base, the J end by 3 bases, with 5 bases between. CDR1 is SGHTA, CDR2 FQGNSA, per germline. The entire variable domain, with the rest obtained from reference TRBV7-2 and TRBJ2-3, is as follows: GAGVSQSPSNKVTEKGKDVELRCDPISGHTALYWYRQSLGQGLEFLIYFQGNSAPDKSGLPSDRFSAERTGGSVSTLTIQRTQQEDSAVYLCASSLGVTDTQYFGPGTRLTVL.

The chain links TRBV5-6 to TRBJ2-2; TRBD2 aligns across 8 bases. Germline assignment: CDR1 SGHDT and CDR2 YYEEEE. The CDR3 covers 16 residues. With 0 bases clipped from V and 0 bases from J, the junction kept 1 base outside the gene matches. The DNA of the CDR3 is TGTGCCAGCAGCTTGGGGCGGGGGGCGAACACCGGGGAGCTGTTTTTT. Amino acid sequence: CASSLGRGANTGELFF. The whole variable domain, filled in from reference TRBV5-6 and TRBJ2-2, reads DAGVTQSPTHLIKTRGQQVTLRCSPKSGHDTVSWYQQALGQGPQFIFQYYEEEERQRGNFPDRFSGHQFPNYSSELNVNALLLGDSALYLCASSLGRGANTGELFFGEGSRLTVL.